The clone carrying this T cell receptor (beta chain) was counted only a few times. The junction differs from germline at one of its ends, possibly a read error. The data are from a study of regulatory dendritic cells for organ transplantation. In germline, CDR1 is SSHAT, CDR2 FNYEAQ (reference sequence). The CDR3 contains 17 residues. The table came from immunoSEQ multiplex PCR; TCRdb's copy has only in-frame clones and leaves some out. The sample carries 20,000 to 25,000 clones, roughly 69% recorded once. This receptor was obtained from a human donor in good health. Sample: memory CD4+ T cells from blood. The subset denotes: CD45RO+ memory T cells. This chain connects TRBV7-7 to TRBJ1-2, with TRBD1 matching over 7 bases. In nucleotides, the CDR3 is TGTGCTAGCAGCTTAGTTGAGCAGCAGGGGGAGATTTATGGCTACACCTTC. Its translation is CASSLVEQQGEIYGYTF.